This T cell receptor (beta chain) is from a study of T cell repertoires in cytomegalovirus infection. Across the study: TCR beta signatures that were public indicated CMV infection and matching HLA type.

Study results and caveats: HLA-C-restricted CMV clonotypes gave the most frequent clonotype in two of eight donors.

Using its own MiXCR run on the reads, TCRdb lists one record per CDR3 protein. This sample yields approximately 730,000 distinct CDR3 sequences, of which about 30% are seen a single time; about 18% belongs to the top ten. As regards this clonotype: Antigen: not known.

This CDR3 has 15 residues. Germline V gene sequence: CDR1 SGHTA, CDR2 FQGNSA. Unmatched junction bases numbered 9, after V lost 5 bases and J lost 3 bases. The chain recombines TRBV7-2 with TRBJ2-7; TRBD1 matches at 8 bases. Sample: cultured PBMCs, taken from culture after CMV antigen stimulation. This TCR was recovered from a human donor in good health (CMV status not recorded). Some clones in this sample may be carry-over from other donors' samples. The CDR3 DNA reads as TGTGCCAGCAGCGGTTACAGGGGGAGGATCTACGAGCAGTACTTC. Encoded protein: CASSGYRGRIYEQYF.